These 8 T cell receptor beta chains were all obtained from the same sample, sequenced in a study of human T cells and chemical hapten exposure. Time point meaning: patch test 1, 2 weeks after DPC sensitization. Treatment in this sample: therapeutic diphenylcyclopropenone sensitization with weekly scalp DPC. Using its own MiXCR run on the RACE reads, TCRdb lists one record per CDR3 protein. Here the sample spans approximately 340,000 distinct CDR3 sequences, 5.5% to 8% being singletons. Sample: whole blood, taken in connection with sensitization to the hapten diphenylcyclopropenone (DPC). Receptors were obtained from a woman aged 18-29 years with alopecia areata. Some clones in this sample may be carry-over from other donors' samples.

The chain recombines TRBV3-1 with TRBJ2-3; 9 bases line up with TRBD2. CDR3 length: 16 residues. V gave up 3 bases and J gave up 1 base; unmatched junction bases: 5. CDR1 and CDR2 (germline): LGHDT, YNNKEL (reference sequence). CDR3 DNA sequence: TGTGCCAGCAGCCATCTCAGGACTAGCGGCACAGATACGCAGTATTTT. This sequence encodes CASSHLRTSGTDTQYF.

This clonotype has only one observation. The CDR3 loop reads CASSPGGRGPADTQYF. The DNA of the CDR3 is TGTGCCAGCAGCCCGGGGGGCAGGGGCCCGGCAGATACGCAGTATTTT. The V gene is TRBV7-2, the J gene TRBJ2-3; perhaps TRBD2 as D (7 bases). V gave up 5 bases and J gave up 4 bases, with 19 bases separating them. Germline V gene lookup returns CDR1 SGHTA and CDR2 FQGNSA. The CDR3 has 16 amino acids.

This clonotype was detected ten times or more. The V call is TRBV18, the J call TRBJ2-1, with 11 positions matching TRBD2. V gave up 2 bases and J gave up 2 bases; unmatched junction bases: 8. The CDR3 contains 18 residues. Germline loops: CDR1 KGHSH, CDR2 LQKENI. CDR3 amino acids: CASSPRISGGETYNEQFF. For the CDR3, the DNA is TGTGCCAGCTCACCAAGAATTAGCGGGGGGGAAACCTACAATGAGCAGTTCTTC. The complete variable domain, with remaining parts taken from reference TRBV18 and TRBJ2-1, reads NAGVMQNPRHLVRRRGQEARLRCSPMKGHSHVYWYRQLPEEGLKFMVYLQKENIIDESGMPKERFSAEFPKEGPSILRIQQVVRGDSAAYFCASSPRISGGETYNEQFFGPGTRLTVL.

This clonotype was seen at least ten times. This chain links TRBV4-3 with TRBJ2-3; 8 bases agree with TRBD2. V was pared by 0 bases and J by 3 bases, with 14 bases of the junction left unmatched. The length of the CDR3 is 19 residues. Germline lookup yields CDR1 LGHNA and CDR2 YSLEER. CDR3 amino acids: CASSQDRRGAQGLTDTQYF. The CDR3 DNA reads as TGCGCCAGCAGCCAAGATAGGCGGGGGGCGCAGGGATTAACAGATACGCAGTATTTT.

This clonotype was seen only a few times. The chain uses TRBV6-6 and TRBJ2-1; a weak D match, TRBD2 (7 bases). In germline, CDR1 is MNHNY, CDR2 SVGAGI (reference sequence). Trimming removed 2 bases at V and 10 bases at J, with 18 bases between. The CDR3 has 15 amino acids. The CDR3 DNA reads TGTGCCAGCAGTTACGGGAGGGGGGGCGGCTCGGAGCAGTTCTTC. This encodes CASSYGRGGGSEQFF.

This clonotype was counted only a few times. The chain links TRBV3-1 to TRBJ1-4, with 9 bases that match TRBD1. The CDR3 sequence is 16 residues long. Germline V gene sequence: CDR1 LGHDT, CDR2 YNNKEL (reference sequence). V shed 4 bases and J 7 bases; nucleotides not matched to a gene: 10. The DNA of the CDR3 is TGTGCCAGCAGCCTGGGGACAGGGTCCCGTAGTGAAAAACTGTTTTTT. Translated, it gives CASSLGTGSRSEKLFF.

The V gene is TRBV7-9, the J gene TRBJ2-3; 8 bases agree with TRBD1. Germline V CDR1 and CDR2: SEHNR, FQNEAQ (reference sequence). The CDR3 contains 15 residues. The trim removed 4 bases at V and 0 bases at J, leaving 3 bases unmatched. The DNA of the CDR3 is TGTGCCAGCAGCTCGGACAGGGCCAGCACAGATACGCAGTATTTT. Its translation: CASSSDRASTDTQYF.

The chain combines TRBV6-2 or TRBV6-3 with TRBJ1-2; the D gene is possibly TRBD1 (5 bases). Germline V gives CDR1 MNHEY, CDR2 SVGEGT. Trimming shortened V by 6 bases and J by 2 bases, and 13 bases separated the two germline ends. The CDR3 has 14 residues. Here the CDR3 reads CASSSDRPNYGYTF. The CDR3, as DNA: TGTGCCAGCAGCAGTGACAGACCAAACTATGGCTACACCTTC.